This T cell receptor (beta chain) is from a study of cytomegalovirus exposure and HLA in healthy donors (dated by TCRdb to the late 2010s). Regarding the complete study: According to a later analysis, one platform produced both the roughly 130 validation repertoires and the 670 or so repertoires of the first cohort. The study was designed to test whether signatures of past pathogen exposure could be identified by cataloging public T cell receptors. Besides the first cohort of 666 subjects, a separate validation cohort made up of about 120 different subjects was used. High-throughput TCR immunosequencing, statistical association of individual TCRs with disease status, and machine learning were combined to predict cytomegalovirus infection status.

The library relied on the immunoSEQ multiplex PCR assay. The source study handled its data this way. A statistical classification framework was developed to diagnose cytomegalovirus status using the catalog of TCR beta chain sequences. TCRdb limited this immuneACCESS table to in-frame rearrangements with V and J called. A share of clones is missing; checked studies link under half to unresolved V genes, and the rest is unexplained. That table furnishes V, J and clone size, whereas the DNA furnished D and trimming. This sample comprises 150,000 to 160,000 clones, 75% to 90% of them detected only once. 20% to 25% of the sample is taken by the ten largest. Points the paper makes about the study in general: The authors suggested that the approach could potentially be generalized to other disease states and immunological phenotypes. A later analysis found that TCRs clustered in the first cohort also tended to co-occur in the 110 or so validation repertoires, with about 94% of cluster scores above 0. All 110 or so repertoires were used to score co-occurrence in the validation cohort in a later analysis, because that analysis had no HLA typing for the cohort. Three of the identified cytomegalovirus-associated TCR beta chains were confirmed in vitro to be specific for cytomegalovirus antigens. Across donors, most TCR sequences were observed very rarely, whereas some public TCRs were present in many individuals. Cytomegalovirus status was reported to be diagnosed by the classifier with high specificity and sensitivity in both the original and validation cohorts. The study gave a list of 150 to 200 TCR beta chains associated with cytomegalovirus.

The donors belonged to the validation cohort of over a hundred subjects, which was separate from the roughly 700-subject first cohort. A note on this clone: What antigen it recognizes has not been identified. No much larger clone is present one base from it, and per-base qualities are unavailable.

This clonotype was obtained from a man aged 18 to 29 in good health and CMV-seropositive. What was sequenced was PBMCs.

The CDR3 loop reads CASSQVPGLAGGPNNEQFF. The nucleotide sequence reads TGCGCCAGCAGCCAAGTCCCGGGACTAGCGGGAGGGCCTAACAATGAGCAGTTCTTC. The chain joins TRBV4-3 to TRBJ2-1; the central 16 bases match TRBD2. The CDR3 runs 19 residues from the cysteine to the phenylalanine. Kept here is only the CDR3 DNA, which spans 57 bases and is read in frame from base 1. CDR1 and CDR2 are read off the germline V gene as LGHNA and YSLEER. The germline V end is reduced by 1 base and the J end by 5 bases; junction bases left unmatched: 8.